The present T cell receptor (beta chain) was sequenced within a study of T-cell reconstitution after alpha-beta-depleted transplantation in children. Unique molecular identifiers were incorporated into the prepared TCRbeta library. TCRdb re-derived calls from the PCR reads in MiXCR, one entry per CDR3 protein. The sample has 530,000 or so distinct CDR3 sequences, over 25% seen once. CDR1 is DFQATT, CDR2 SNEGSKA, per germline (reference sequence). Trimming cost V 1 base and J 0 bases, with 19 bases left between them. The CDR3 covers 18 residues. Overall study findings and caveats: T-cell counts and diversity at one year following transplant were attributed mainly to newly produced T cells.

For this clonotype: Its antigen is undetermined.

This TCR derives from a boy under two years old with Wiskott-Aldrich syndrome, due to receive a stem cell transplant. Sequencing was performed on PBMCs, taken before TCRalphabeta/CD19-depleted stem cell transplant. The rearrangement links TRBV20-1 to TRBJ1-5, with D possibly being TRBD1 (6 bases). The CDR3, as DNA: TGCAGTGCTAGAGTGGCCAGGGGCATTACGACTAGCAATCAGCCCCAGCATTTT. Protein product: CSARVARGITTSNQPQHF.